The sequence of this T cell receptor (beta chain) was determined in a study of blood T cell repertoires in COVID-19 (dated by TCRdb to the early 2020s). Turning to the overall study: Samples covering the acute and convalescent phases of COVID-19 were provided by collaborators in the United States, Italy and Spain. The samples were drawn from two sources: the first 160 participants of the ongoing ImmuneRACE study, and fewer than 1,500 subjects contributed by 6 global collaborators. Nearly every sample came with metadata listing a de-identified subject ID, COVID-19 status, age in years and sex. Where available, HLA class I and class II types were taken from metadata supplied by the sample provider and were not determined by assay-based typing. The material from the prospective study consisted of cDNA or gDNA derived from T cells, B-cell-depleted T cells, or PBMCs. The repertoires were made available in a free public database intended to serve as a resource for research on the immune response to SARS-CoV-2. The dataset comprised deeply sampled blood TCRbeta repertoires from subjects exposed to, actively infected with, or recovered from COVID-19. Results the study describes overall, beyond this receptor: The quantity of clinical and demographic metadata differed by source and by participant and was supplied without curation.

The immunoSEQ Assay, a bias-controlled multiplex PCR, was used to amplify TCRbeta CDR3 regions from genomic DNA. Per the original workflow: Nucleated cell counts per sample were estimated from amplification of reference gene primers within the assay. Sequence reads were collapsed and filtered to measure the absolute abundance of every unique TCRbeta CDR3 rearrangement. For each sample, productive Simpson clonality was calculated as the square root of Simpson's diversity index over productive rearrangements. Here the immuneACCESS table is served through TCRdb, limited to in-frame sequences with V and J called. Missing clones are a known gap in these copies; in checked studies unresolved V genes cover under half, and the rest lacks a known reason. V and J calls and clone size are those listed in that table; D and trimming were worked out from the DNA. This sample comprises about 380,000 clones, about 85% of them detected only once. The ten most abundant clones make up roughly 3.4% of the sample.

A note on this clone: The antigen this receptor binds is unknown. Base qualities are not recorded, but no much larger clone differs from it by a single base.

Whole blood was collected in K2EDTA tubes by collaborating institutions according to the institutions' own protocols. For TCRbeta analysis, collaborators shipped samples in one of three forms: frozen whole blood, isolated PBMCs, or DNA extracted from either of those sample types. Per the germline V gene (reference sequence), LNHNV is the CDR1 and YYDKDF is the CDR2. Including cysteine and phenylalanine, the CDR3 has 15 amino acids. Here the CDR3 DNA is all that survives: 45 bases in frame from base 1. The germline V end is reduced by 5 bases and the J end by 1 base; junction bases left unmatched: 5.

The receptor chain draws on TRBV15 and TRBJ2-5, with 9 bases in between that match TRBD2. The receptor's source is a young woman with acute or convalescent COVID-19. The sequenced sample consisted of peripheral blood. The CDR3 protein sequence reads: CATSLRRGGQETQYF. The DNA sequence is TGTGCCACCAGCTTAAGGCGGGGGGGCCAAGAGACCCAGTACTTC.